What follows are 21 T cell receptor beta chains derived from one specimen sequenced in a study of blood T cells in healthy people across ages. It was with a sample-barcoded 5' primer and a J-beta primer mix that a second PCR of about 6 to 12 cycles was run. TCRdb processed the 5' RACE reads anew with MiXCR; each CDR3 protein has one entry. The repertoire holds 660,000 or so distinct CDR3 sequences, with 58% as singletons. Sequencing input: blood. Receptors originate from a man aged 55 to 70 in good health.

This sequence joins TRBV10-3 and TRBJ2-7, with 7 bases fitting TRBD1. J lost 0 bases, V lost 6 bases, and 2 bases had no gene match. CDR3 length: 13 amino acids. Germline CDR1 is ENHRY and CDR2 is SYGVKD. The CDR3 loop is CAIRGTDSYEQYF. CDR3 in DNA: TGTGCCATCAGGGGGACAGACTCCTACGAGCAGTACTTC.

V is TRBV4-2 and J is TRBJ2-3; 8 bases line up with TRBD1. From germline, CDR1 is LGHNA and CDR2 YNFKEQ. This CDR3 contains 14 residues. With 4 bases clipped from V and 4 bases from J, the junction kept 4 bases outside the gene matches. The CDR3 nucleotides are TGTGCCAGCAGCCTGGGACAGGACCCAGATACGCAGTATTTT. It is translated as CASSLGQDPDTQYF.

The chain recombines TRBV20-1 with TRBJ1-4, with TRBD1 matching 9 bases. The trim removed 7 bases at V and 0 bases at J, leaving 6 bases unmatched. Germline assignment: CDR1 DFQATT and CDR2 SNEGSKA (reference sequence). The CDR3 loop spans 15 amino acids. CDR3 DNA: TGCAGTGTAGACAGGGGGGGTTCAACTAATGAAAAACTGTTTTTT. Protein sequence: CSVDRGGSTNEKLFF.

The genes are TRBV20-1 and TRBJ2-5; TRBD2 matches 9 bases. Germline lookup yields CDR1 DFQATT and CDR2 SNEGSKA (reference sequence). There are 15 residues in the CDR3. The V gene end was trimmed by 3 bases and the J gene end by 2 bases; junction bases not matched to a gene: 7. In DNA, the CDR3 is TGCAGTGCTAGCGGAGGCGGGGGGGCACAAGAGACCCAGTACTTC. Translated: CSASGGGGAQETQYF.

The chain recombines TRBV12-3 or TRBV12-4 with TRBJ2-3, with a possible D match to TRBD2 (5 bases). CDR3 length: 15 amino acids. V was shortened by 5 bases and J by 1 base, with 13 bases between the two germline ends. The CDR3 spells CASSKSGERTDTQYF. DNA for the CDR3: TGTGCCAGCAGTAAGAGCGGAGAACGCACAGATACGCAGTATTTT.

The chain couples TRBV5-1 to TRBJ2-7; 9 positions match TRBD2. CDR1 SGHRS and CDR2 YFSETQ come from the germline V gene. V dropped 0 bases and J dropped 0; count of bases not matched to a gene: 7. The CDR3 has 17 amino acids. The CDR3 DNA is TGCGCCAGCAGCTTGGGGATTAGCGGGAGCGGCTCCTACGAGCAGTACTTC. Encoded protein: CASSLGISGSGSYEQYF.

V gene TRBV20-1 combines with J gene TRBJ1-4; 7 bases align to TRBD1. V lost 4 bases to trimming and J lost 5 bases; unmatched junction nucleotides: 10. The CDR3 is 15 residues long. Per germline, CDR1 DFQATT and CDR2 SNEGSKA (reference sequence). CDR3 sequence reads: CSANPRDSVNEKLFF. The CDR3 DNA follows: TGCAGTGCTAACCCTCGGGACAGCGTAAATGAAAAACTGTTTTTT.

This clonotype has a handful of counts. CDR3 sequence: CATSRDRGTAYGYTF. In DNA form, the CDR3 reads TGTGCCACCAGCAGAGATCGGGGGACAGCCTATGGCTACACCTTC. J is TRBJ1-2 and V is TRBV15; 7 positions agree with TRBD1. Germline loops: CDR1 LNHNV, CDR2 YYDKDF (reference sequence). V lost 0 bases and J lost 4; bases outside the gene matches: 5. The CDR3 is 15 amino acids.

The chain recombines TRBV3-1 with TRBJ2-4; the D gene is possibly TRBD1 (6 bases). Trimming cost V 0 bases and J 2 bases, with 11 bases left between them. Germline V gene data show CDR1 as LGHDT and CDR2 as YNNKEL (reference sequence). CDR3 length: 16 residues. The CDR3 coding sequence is TGTGCCAGCAGCCAAGATCAATGGGGGCCCAAAAACATTCAGTACTTC. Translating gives CASSQDQWGPKNIQYF.

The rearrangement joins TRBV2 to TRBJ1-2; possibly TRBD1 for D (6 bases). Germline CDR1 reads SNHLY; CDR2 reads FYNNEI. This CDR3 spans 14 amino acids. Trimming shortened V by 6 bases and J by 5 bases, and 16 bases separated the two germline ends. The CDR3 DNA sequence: TGTGCCAGCAGGAGGGGGGCCTTGGCTTATGGCTACACCTTC. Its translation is CASRRGALAYGYTF.

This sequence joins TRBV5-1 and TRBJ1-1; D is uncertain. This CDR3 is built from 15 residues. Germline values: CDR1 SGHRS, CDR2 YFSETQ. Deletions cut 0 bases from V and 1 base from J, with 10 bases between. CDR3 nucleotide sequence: TGCGCCAGCAGCTTGGGAGACGGGGAGAACACTGAAGCTTTCTTT. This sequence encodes CASSLGDGENTEAFF.

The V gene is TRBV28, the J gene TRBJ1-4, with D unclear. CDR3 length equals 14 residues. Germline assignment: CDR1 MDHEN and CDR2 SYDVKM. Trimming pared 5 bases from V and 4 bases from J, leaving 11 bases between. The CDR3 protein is CASSRQLLNEKLFF. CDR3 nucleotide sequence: TGTGCCAGCAGTCGCCAACTCCTTAATGAAAAACTGTTTTTT.

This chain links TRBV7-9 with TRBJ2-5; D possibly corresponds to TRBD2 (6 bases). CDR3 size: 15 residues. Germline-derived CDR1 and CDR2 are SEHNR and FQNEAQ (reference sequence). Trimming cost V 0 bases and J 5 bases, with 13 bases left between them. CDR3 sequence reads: CASSLALGLGETQYF. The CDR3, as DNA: TGTGCCAGCAGCTTAGCGTTGGGACTCGGTGAGACCCAGTACTTC.

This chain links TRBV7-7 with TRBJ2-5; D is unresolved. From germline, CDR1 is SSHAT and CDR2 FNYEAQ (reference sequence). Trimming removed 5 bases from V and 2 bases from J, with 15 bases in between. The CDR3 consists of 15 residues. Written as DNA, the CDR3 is TGTGCCAGCAGCGCCGTAGGTGCCCCTCAAGAGACCCAGTACTTC. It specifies CASSAVGAPQETQYF.

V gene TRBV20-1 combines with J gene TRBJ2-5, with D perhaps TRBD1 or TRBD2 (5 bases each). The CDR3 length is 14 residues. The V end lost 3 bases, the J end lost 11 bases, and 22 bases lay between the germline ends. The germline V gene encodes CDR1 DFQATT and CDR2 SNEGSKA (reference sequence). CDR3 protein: CSASYGGRNNEQYF. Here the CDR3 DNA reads TGCAGTGCTAGTTATGGGGGACGGAACAATGAGCAGTACTTC.

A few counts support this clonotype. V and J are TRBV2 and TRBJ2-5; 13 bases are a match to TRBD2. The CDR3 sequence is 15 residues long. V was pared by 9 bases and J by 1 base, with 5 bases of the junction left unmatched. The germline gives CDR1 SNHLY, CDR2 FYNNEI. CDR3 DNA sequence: TGTGCCAGTAGCGGACTAGCGGGAGCCCAAGAGACCCAGTACTTC. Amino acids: CASSGLAGAQETQYF.

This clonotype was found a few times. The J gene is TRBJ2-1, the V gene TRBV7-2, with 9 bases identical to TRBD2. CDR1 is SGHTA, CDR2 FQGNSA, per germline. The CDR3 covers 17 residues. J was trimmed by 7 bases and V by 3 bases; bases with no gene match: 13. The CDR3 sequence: CASSFKGGGARVNEQFF. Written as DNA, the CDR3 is TGTGCCAGCAGCTTTAAGGGCGGGGGGGCCCGGGTAAATGAGCAGTTCTTC.

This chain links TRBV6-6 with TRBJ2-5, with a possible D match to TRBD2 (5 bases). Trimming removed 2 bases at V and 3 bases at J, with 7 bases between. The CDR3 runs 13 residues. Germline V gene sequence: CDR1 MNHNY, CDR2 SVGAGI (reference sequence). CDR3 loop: CASSYVREETQYF. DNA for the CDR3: TGTGCCAGCAGTTACGTGAGGGAAGAGACCCAGTACTTC.

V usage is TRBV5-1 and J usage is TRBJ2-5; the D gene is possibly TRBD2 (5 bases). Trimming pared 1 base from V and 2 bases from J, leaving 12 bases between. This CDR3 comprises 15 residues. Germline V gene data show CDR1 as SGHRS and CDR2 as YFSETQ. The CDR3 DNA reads TGCGCCAGCAGCTTGTGGAGCGGAGAACAAGAGACCCAGTACTTC. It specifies CASSLWSGEQETQYF.

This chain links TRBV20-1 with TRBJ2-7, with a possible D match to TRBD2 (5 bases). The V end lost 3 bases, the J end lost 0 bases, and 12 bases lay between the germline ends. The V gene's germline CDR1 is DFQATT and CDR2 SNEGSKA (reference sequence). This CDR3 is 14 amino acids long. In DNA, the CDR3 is TGCAGTGCTAGTGGTCTAGCTCCCTCCTACGAGCAGTACTTC. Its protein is CSASGLAPSYEQYF.

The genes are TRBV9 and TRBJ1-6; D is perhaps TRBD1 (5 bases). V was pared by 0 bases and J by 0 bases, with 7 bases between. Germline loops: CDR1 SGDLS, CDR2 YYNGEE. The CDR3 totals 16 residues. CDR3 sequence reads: CASSVGGSSYNSPLHF. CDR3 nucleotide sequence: TGTGCCAGCAGCGTAGGGGGGAGCTCCTATAATTCACCCCTCCACTTT.